This is a list of T cell receptor beta chains from one sample in a study of T cells in localized non-small cell lung cancer. The table came from immunoSEQ multiplex PCR; TCRdb's copy has only in-frame clones and leaves some out. The sample consists of 52,000 or so clones, 75% to 90% of them appearing once. Specimen: peripheral blood, collected before any cancer treatment. These receptor sequences come from a male donor aged 60 or over with stage III squamous cell lung carcinoma. The CDR3 runs from the conserved cysteine through the conserved F or W. D genes are given only for firm matches. Not every row has a clone size; where given, it reads once, few, many or a size class.

d_gene: NA; j_gene: TRBJ1-6; abundance: NA; v_gene: TRBV11-2; CDR3nt: TGTGCCAGCAGCTTACTTACCGGGGGTGGTTCACCCCTCCACTTT; CDR3aa: CASSLLTGGGSPLHF
d_gene: TRBD2; j_gene: TRBJ2-5; abundance: NA; v_gene: TRBV6-5; CDR3nt: TGTGCCAGCAGGAAAGCGGGGTATCGGGAGACCCAGTACTTC; CDR3aa: CASRKAGYRETQYF
d_gene: TRBD1; j_gene: TRBJ1-6; abundance: NA; v_gene: TRBV27; CDR3nt: TGTGCCAGCAGTCCTGGGGACAGGATGCTCTCCTATAATTCACCCCTCCACTTT; CDR3aa: CASSPGDRMLSYNSPLHF
d_gene: NA; j_gene: TRBJ2-1; abundance: once; v_gene: TRBV30; CDR3nt: TGTGCCTGGAGTGTTTTTTTCACAGACGTTCGACCGTCCGCCTACAATGAGCAGTTCTTC; CDR3aa: CAWSVFFTDVRPSAYNEQFF
d_gene: TRBD2; j_gene: TRBJ2-7; abundance: NA; v_gene: TRBV2; CDR3nt: TGTGCCAGCAGTGAGGGAGGGCAGGTCTACGAGCAGTACTTC; CDR3aa: CASSEGGQVYEQYF
d_gene: NA; j_gene: TRBJ2-5; abundance: NA; v_gene: TRBV27; CDR3nt: TGTGCCAGCAGTCCCGTGACCGGGCCTTGGGAGACCCAGTACTTC; CDR3aa: CASSPVTGPWETQYF
d_gene: TRBD1; j_gene: TRBJ2-5; abundance: once; v_gene: TRBV25-1; CDR3nt: TGTGCCAGCAGCCCCACAGGGGGGCAAGAGACCCAGTACTTC; CDR3aa: CASSPTGGQETQYF
d_gene: NA; j_gene: TRBJ2-5; abundance: NA; v_gene: TRBV5-1; CDR3nt: TGCGCCAGCAGCGCCCAAGAGACCCAGTACTTC; CDR3aa: CASSAQETQYF
d_gene: NA; j_gene: TRBJ1-1; abundance: NA; v_gene: TRBV30; CDR3nt: TGTGCCTGGAGTGAACAGGGTTTCTCTATGAACACTGAAGCTTTCTTT; CDR3aa: CAWSEQGFSMNTEAFF
d_gene: NA; j_gene: TRBJ2-3; abundance: NA; v_gene: TRBV7-7; CDR3nt: TGTGCCAGCAGCGTGGGAGGTTCTAGCACAGATACGCAGTATTTT; CDR3aa: CASSVGGSSTDTQYF
d_gene: TRBD2; j_gene: TRBJ2-3; abundance: NA; v_gene: TRBV7-9; CDR3nt: TGTGCCAGCAGCTTCCTAGCGGGGTTCACAGATACGCAGTATTTT; CDR3aa: CASSFLAGFTDTQYF
d_gene: TRBD2; j_gene: TRBJ2-7; abundance: NA; v_gene: TRBV7-1; CDR3nt: TGTGCCAGCAGCTTAGCGCCCAGCGGGGGGTCCTACGAGCAGTACTTC; CDR3aa: CASSLAPSGGSYEQYF
d_gene: NA; j_gene: TRBJ2-7; abundance: NA; v_gene: TRBV6-1; CDR3nt: TGTGCCAGCAGTAGACGGCAGCCCTACGAGCAGTACTTC; CDR3aa: CASSRRQPYEQYF
d_gene: NA; j_gene: TRBJ1-2; abundance: NA; v_gene: TRBV9; CDR3nt: TGTGCCAGCAGGGCCCACGGCTATGGCTACACCTTC; CDR3aa: CASRAHGYGYTF
d_gene: TRBD2; j_gene: TRBJ2-3; abundance: NA; v_gene: TRBV5-1; CDR3nt: TGCGCCAGCAGCTTGGCCTCGCTAGCGGGAGGGCCAGTTTCAGATACGCAGTATTTT; CDR3aa: CASSLASLAGGPVSDTQYF
d_gene: TRBD2; j_gene: TRBJ2-1; abundance: few; v_gene: TRBV7-2; CDR3nt: TGTGCCAGCAGCTTAGAAGCCCTAGCGGCATGGACTAACAATGAGCAGTTCTTC; CDR3aa: CASSLEALAAWTNNEQFF
d_gene: TRBD1; j_gene: TRBJ2-5; abundance: NA; v_gene: TRBV5-4; CDR3nt: TGTGCCAGCAGCCCCCCGGGACAGGGTGGAGAGACCCAGTACTTC; CDR3aa: CASSPPGQGGETQYF
d_gene: TRBD1; j_gene: TRBJ2-5; abundance: NA; v_gene: TRBV5-1; CDR3nt: TGCGCCAGCAGCTTGGGACAGGGGAACCAAGAGACCCAGTACTTC; CDR3aa: CASSLGQGNQETQYF
d_gene: NA; j_gene: TRBJ2-1; abundance: NA; v_gene: TRBV7-3; CDR3nt: TGTGCCAGCAGCTTAGGAGGGGGGTACAATGAGCAGTTCTTC; CDR3aa: CASSLGGGYNEQFF
d_gene: NA; j_gene: TRBJ1-6; abundance: few; v_gene: TRBV25-1; CDR3nt: TGTGCCAGCAGTGACAGGGGAAGGTCACCCCTCCACTTT; CDR3aa: CASSDRGRSPLHF
d_gene: NA; j_gene: TRBJ2-7; abundance: NA; v_gene: TRBV5-3; CDR3nt: TGTGCCAGAAGCTTGTTCCCTGTTCTATCGCAGTACTTC; CDR3aa: CARSLFPVLSQYF
d_gene: NA; j_gene: TRBJ1-1; abundance: NA; v_gene: TRBV5-5; CDR3nt: TGTGCCAGCAGCTTGGAGAATTGGGGGGCCCGAATGAACACTGAAGCTTTCTTT; CDR3aa: CASSLENWGARMNTEAFF
d_gene: TRBD2; j_gene: TRBJ2-1; abundance: NA; v_gene: TRBV7-3; CDR3nt: TGTGCCAGCAGCCTCCGGGGGGATTACTACAATGAGCAGTTCTTC; CDR3aa: CASSLRGDYYNEQFF
d_gene: NA; j_gene: TRBJ1-6; abundance: NA; v_gene: TRBV13; CDR3nt: TGTGCCAGCAGCTTAGCAGGAGGGTCTACCCTGAATTCACCCCTCCACTTT; CDR3aa: CASSLAGGSTLNSPLHF
d_gene: NA; j_gene: TRBJ1-1; abundance: NA; v_gene: TRBV14; CDR3nt: TGTGCCAGCAGTCCCAGGCGGGGGAACACTGAAGCTTTCTTT; CDR3aa: CASSPRRGNTEAFF
d_gene: TRBD1; j_gene: TRBJ2-7; abundance: NA; v_gene: TRBV5-4; CDR3nt: TGTGCCAGCAGCTGGGACAGCGGCGAGCAGTACTTC; CDR3aa: CASSWDSGEQYF
d_gene: TRBD1; j_gene: TRBJ2-5; abundance: NA; v_gene: TRBV19; CDR3nt: TGTGCCAGTAGTATAGACACAGGGGTGGAGCAAGAGACCCAGTACTTC; CDR3aa: CASSIDTGVEQETQYF
d_gene: NA; j_gene: TRBJ2-5; abundance: NA; v_gene: TRBV4-2; CDR3nt: TGTGCCAGCAGCCAAGATCAGTCAGAGACCCAGTACTTC; CDR3aa: CASSQDQSETQYF
d_gene: NA; j_gene: TRBJ2-1; abundance: NA; v_gene: TRBV30; CDR3nt: TGTGCCTGGATGGCCTACAATGAGCAGTTCTTC; CDR3aa: CAWMAYNEQFF
d_gene: TRBD1; j_gene: TRBJ2-1; abundance: NA; v_gene: TRBV9; CDR3nt: TGTGCCAGCAGCGTAGCGACAGGGAACTACAATGAGCAGTTCTTC; CDR3aa: CASSVATGNYNEQFF
d_gene: NA; j_gene: TRBJ2-5; abundance: NA; v_gene: TRBV4-2; CDR3nt: TGTGCCAGCAGCCAAAGCCAGGCCGAAGAGACCCAGTACTTC; CDR3aa: CASSQSQAEETQYF
d_gene: NA; j_gene: TRBJ1-5; abundance: NA; v_gene: TRBV28; CDR3nt: TGTGCCAGCATTACTAGGGGGGCCCAGCCCCAGCATTTT; CDR3aa: CASITRGAQPQHF
d_gene: NA; j_gene: TRBJ2-1; abundance: NA; v_gene: TRBV12-1; CDR3nt: TGTGCCAGCAGCTGGGAGCGGGAGCCCTACAATGAGCAGTTCTTC; CDR3aa: CASSWEREPYNEQFF